This TCR beta chain was found in a study of blood T cells in healthy people across ages. Germline CDR1 reads SGHVS; CDR2 reads FQNEAQ. With 1 base clipped from V and 5 bases from J, the junction kept 8 bases outside the gene matches. The CDR3 contains 16 residues. Donor samples were obtained from healthy Caucasian individuals from Russia, aged about 6 to 100. Samples each yielded at least 6 micrograms of total RNA. Primers used in a second PCR of roughly 6 to 11 cycles were a sample-barcoded 5' primer and a J-beta primer mix. Every cDNA molecule carried a tag from a template-switch adaptor bearing 12 random nucleotides. From the 5' RACE reads, TCRdb called clonotypes with MiXCR, one entry per CDR3 protein. The sample shows roughly 2 million distinct CDR3 sequences, around half of them seen only once. Comment on this clonotype: Its specificity is not known.

Study outcomes and limitations: Across the age range, TCR beta diversity per million T cells fell in a roughly linear way.

This sequence originates from a woman aged 40 to 55 in good health. This chain joins TRBV7-8 and TRBJ2-1, with 7 bases fitting TRBD1. The source material was blood. As DNA, the CDR3 is TGTGCCAGCAGCTTAGAAGGGACAGTTTGGGACAATGAGCAGTTCTTC. Encoded protein: CASSLEGTVWDNEQFF.